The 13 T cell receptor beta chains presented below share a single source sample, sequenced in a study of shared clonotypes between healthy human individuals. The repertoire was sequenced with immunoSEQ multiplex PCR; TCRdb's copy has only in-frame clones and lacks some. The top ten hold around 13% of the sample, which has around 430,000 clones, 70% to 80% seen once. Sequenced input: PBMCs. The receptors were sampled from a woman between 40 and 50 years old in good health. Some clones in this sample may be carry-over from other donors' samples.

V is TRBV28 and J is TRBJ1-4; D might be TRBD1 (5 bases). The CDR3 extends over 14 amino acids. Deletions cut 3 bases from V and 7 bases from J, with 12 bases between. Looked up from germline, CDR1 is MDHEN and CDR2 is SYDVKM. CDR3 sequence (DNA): TGTGCCAGCAGTTTTCCCGACAGAGGTGAAAAACTGTTTTTT. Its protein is CASSFPDRGEKLFF.

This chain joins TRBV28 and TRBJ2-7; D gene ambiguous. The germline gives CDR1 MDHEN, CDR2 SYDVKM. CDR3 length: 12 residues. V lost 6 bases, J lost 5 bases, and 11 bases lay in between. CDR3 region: CASRTSGNEQYF. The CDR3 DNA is TGTGCCAGCAGGACCTCTGGCAACGAGCAGTACTTC.

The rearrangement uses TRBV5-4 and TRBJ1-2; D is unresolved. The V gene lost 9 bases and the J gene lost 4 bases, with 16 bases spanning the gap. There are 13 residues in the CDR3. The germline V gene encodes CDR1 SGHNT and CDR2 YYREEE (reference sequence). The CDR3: CATTPGKGYGYTF. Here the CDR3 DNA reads TGTGCCACCACCCCCGGGAAGGGCTATGGCTACACCTTC.

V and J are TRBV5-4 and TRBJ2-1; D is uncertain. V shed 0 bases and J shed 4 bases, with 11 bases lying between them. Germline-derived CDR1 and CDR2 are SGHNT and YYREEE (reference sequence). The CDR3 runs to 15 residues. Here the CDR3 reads CASSLGTGPYNEQFF. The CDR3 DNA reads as TGTGCCAGCAGCTTGGGCACCGGGCCTTACAATGAGCAGTTCTTC.

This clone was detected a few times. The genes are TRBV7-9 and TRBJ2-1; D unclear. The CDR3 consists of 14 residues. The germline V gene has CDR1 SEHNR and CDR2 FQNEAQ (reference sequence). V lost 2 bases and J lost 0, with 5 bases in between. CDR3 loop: CASSLMSSYNEQFF. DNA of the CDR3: TGTGCCAGCAGCTTAATGAGCTCCTACAATGAGCAGTTCTTC.

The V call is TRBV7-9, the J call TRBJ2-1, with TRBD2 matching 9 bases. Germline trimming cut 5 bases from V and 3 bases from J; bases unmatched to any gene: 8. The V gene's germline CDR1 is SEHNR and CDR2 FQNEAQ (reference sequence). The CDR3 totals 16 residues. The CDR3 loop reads CASSPISGRSYNEQFF. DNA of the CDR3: TGTGCCAGCAGCCCGATAAGCGGGAGGAGCTACAATGAGCAGTTCTTC.

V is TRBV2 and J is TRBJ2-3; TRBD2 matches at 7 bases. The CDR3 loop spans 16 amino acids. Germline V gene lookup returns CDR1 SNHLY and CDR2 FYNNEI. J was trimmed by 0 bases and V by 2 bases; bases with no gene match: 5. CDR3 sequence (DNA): TGTGCCAGCAGTGAACTCCTAGCGGCTAGCACAGATACGCAGTATTTT. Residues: CASSELLAASTDTQYF.

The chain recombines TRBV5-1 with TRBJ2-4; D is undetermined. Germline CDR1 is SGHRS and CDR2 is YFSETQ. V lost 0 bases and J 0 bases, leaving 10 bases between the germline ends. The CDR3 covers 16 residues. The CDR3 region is CASSLDATIAKNIQYF. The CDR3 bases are TGCGCCAGCAGCTTGGACGCAACGATAGCCAAAAACATTCAGTACTTC.

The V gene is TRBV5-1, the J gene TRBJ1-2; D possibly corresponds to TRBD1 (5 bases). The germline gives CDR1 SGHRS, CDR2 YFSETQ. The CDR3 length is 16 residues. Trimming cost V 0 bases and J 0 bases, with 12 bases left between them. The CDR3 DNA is TGCGCCAGCAGCTTGGAAGGCCCCAGGGCTAACTATGGCTACACCTTC. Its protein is CASSLEGPRANYGYTF.

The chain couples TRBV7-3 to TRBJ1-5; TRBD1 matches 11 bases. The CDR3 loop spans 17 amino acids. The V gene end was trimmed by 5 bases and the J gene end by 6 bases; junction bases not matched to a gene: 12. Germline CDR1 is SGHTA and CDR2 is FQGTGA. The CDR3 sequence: CASSPRLDRGQSQPQHF. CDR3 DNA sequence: TGTGCCAGCAGCCCCAGACTGGACAGGGGGCAAAGTCAGCCCCAGCATTTT.

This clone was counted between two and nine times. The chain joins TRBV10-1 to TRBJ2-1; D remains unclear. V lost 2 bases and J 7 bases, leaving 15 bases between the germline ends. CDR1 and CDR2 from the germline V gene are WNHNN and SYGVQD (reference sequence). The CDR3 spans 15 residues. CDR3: CASSEPRSDTNEQFF. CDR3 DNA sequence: TGCGCCAGCAGTGAGCCCCGGTCGGATACGAATGAGCAGTTCTTC.

The CDR3 loop reads CSVLLAGADTQYF. The DNA of the CDR3 is TGCAGCGTTTTACTCGCGGGGGCAGATACGCAGTATTTT. This sequence joins TRBV29-1 and TRBJ2-3; 7 bases agree with TRBD2. The CDR3 consists of 13 residues. Germline V gene lookup returns CDR1 SQVTM and CDR2 ANQGSEA. The J segment lost 4 bases and the V segment lost 5 bases, leaving 6 bases of the junction unmatched.

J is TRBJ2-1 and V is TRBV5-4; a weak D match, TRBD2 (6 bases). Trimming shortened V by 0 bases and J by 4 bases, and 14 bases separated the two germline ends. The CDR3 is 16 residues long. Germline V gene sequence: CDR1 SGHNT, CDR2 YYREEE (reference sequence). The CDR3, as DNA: TGTGCCAGCAGCTTGGGACGGGACGGGGGATACAATGAGCAGTTCTTC. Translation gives CASSLGRDGGYNEQFF.